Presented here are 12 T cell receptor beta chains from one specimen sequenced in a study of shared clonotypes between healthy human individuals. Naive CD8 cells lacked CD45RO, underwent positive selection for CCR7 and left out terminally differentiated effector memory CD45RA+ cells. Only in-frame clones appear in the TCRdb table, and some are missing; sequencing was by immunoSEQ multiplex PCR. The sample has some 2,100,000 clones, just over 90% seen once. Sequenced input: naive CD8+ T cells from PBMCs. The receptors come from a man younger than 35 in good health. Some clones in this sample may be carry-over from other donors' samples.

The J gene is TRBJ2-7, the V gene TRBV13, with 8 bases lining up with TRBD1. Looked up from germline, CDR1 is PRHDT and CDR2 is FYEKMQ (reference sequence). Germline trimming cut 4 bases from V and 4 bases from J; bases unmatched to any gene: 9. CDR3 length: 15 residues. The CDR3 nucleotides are TGTGCCAGCAGCTCCCGGACAGGGAAGCAATACGAGCAGTACTTC. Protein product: CASSSRTGKQYEQYF.

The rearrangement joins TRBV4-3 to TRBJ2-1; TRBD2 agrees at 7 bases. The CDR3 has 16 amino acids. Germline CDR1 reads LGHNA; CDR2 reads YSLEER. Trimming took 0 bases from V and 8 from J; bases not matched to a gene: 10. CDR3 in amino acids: CASSQDRASGVYEQFF. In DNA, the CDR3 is TGCGCCAGCAGCCAAGATCGTGCGAGCGGGGTCTATGAGCAGTTCTTC.

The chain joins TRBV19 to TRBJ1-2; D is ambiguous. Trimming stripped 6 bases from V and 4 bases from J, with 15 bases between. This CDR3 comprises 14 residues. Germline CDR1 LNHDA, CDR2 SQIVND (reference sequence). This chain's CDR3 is CASSDWDWVYGYTF. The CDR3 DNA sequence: TGTGCCAGTAGCGACTGGGATTGGGTCTATGGCTACACCTTC.

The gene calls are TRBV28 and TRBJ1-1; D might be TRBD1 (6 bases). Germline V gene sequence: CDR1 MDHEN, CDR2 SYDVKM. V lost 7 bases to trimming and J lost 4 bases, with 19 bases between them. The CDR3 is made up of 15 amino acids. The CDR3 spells CASTSYREAITEAFF. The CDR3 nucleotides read TGTGCCAGCACCTCATACAGGGAGGCGATCACTGAAGCTTTCTTT.

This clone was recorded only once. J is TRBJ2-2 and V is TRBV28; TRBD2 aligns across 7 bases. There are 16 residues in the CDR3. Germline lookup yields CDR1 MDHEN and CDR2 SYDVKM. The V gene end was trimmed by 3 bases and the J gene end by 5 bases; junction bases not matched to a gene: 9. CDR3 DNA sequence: TGTGCCAGCAGTTTTCGGGGACTACTAGGGACCGGGGAGCTGTTTTTT. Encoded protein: CASSFRGLLGTGELFF.

CDR3 sequence reads: CASSLGGGPVEHEQYF. The CDR3, as DNA: TGTGCCAGCAGCTTAGGGGGGGGCCCAGTGGAGCACGAGCAGTACTTC. The rearrangement joins TRBV7-8 to TRBJ2-7, with TRBD2 as a possible D gene (7 bases). Germline V gene lookup returns CDR1 SGHVS and CDR2 FQNEAQ. V lost 1 base and J 5 bases, leaving 18 bases between the germline ends. This CDR3 is built from 16 residues.

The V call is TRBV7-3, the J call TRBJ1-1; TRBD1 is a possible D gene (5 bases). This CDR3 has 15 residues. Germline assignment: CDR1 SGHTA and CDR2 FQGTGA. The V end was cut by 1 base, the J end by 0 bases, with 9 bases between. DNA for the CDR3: TGTGCCAGCAGCTTAATAAACAGGATGAACACTGAAGCTTTCTTT. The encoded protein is CASSLINRMNTEAFF.

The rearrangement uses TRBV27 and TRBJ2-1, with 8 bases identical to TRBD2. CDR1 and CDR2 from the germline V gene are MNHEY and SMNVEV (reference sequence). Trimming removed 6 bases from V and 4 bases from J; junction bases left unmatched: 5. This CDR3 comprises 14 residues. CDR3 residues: CASRAGAEYNEQFF. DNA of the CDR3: TGTGCCAGCAGAGCGGGAGCAGAGTACAATGAGCAGTTCTTC.

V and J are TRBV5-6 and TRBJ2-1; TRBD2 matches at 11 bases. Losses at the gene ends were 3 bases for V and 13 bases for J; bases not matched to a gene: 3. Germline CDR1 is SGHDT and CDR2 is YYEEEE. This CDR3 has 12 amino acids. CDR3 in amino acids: CASSSGLAVQFF. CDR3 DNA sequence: TGTGCCAGCAGCTCGGGACTAGCGGTACAGTTCTTC.

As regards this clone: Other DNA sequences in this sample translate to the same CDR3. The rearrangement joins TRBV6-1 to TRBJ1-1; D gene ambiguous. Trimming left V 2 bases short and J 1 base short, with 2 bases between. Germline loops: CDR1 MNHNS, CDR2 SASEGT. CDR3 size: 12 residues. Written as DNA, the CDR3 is TGTGCCAGCAGTGAACCGAACACTGAAGCTTTCTTT. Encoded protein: CASSEPNTEAFF.

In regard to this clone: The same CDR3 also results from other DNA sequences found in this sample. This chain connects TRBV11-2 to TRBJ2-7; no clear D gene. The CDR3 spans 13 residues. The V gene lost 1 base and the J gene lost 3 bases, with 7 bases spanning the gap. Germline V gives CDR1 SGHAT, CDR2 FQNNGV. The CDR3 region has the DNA TGTGCCAGCAGCTTAGGCAGGAGCTACGAGCAGTACTTC. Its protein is CASSLGRSYEQYF.

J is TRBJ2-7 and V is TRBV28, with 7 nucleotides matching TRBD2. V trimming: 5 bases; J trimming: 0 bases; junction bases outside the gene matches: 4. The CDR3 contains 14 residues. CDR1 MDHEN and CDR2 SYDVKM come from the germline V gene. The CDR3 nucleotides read TGTGCCAGCAGTCCTAGCGGAAGCTCCTACGAGCAGTACTTC. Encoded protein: CASSPSGSSYEQYF.